These 32 T cell receptor beta chains originate from one sample sequenced in a study of T cells in narcolepsy. The method was immunoSEQ multiplex PCR; TCRdb's version includes in-frame clones alone and lacks a portion of them. In the table there are about 15,000 clones, 85% of which are singletons. The sample was memory (CD45RA-) CD4+ T cells from blood. The receptors here all came from a human donor in good health.

This clone was seen once. The genes are TRBV7-6 and TRBJ1-2; possibly TRBD1 for D (6 bases). The CDR3 length is 13 residues. V was cut by 5 bases and J by 3 bases, with 10 bases left in between. Germline CDR1 reads SGHVS; CDR2 reads FNYEAQ. CDR3 residues: CASSTGQHYGYTF. The CDR3 bases are TGTGCCAGCAGCACTGGACAGCACTATGGCTACACCTTC.

This clone has just one count. This chain joins TRBV10-1 and TRBJ2-1, with 8 bases that match TRBD2. The CDR3 extends over 12 amino acids. Germline CDR1 and CDR2: WNHNN and SYGVQD (reference sequence). Trimming removed 4 bases from V and 7 bases from J; junction bases left unmatched: 0. The CDR3 DNA reads TGCGCCAGCAGTGCGGGGGGGAATGAGCAGTTCTTC. Translation gives CASSAGGNEQFF.

The chain is built from TRBV6-1 and TRBJ1-3; TRBD1 is a possible D gene (5 bases). In germline, CDR1 is MNHNS, CDR2 SASEGT. The length of the CDR3 is 15 residues. V lost 5 bases to trimming and J lost 0 bases, with 11 bases between them. CDR3 bases: TGTGCCAGCAGTAGGGGTGGGTCCTCTGGAAACACCATATATTTT. Amino acids: CASSRGGSSGNTIYF.

This chain connects TRBV5-4 to TRBJ1-1, with D tentatively TRBD1 (5 bases). The length of the CDR3 is 17 residues. The germline V gene has CDR1 SGHNT and CDR2 YYREEE (reference sequence). The V gene lost 2 bases and the J gene lost 0 bases, with 17 bases spanning the gap. CDR3 bases: TGTGCCAGCAGCTTAGGAGGGGCAGGGATTATGAACACTGAAGCTTTCTTT. Translation: CASSLGGAGIMNTEAFF.

CDR3 residues: CATCSELGTEAFF. CDR3 sequence (DNA): TGTGCCACCTGCAGTGAACTGGGCACTGAAGCTTTCTTT. The chain carries TRBV10-3 and TRBJ1-1; no reliable D call. The CDR3 is 13 amino acids. In germline, CDR1 is ENHRY, CDR2 SYGVKD. V lost 10 bases and J 4 bases, leaving 16 bases between the germline ends.

The gene calls are TRBV7-2 and TRBJ1-6; the match to TRBD1 covers 7 bases. The CDR3 contains 16 residues. The ends lost 3 bases at V and 0 bases at J; junction bases unmatched: 2. Germline loops: CDR1 SGHTA, CDR2 FQGNSA. Here the CDR3 DNA reads TGTGCCAGCAGCTTTGACAGGGCCTCCTATAATTCACCCCTCCACTTT. Translation: CASSFDRASYNSPLHF.

This clone is termed medium-sized. The chain joins TRBV5-1 to TRBJ1-1, with D maybe TRBD1 (5 bases). This CDR3 has 13 residues. From germline, CDR1 is SGHRS and CDR2 YFSETQ. The V and J ends lost 1 base and 4 bases respectively, with 8 bases between them. The CDR3 nucleotides are TGCGCCAGCAGCTTGTTGGGGGGCACTGAAGCTTTCTTT. Amino acids: CASSLLGGTEAFF.

This clone was seen more than once but under ten times. The chain recombines TRBV5-7 with TRBJ2-2, with 13 bases aligning to TRBD2. TRBV5-7 is an ORF, with its function uncertain. The CDR3 runs 15 residues. Trimming at V came to 4 bases and at J to 6 bases, leaving 3 bases not matched to a gene. The CDR3 nucleotides are TGTGCCAGCAGCCTACTAGCGGGGGGGCCCGGGGAGCTGTTTTTT. It codes for CASSLLAGGPGELFF.

As regards this clone: Germline is not matched at one junction end, which may reflect a read error. The sample has other DNA sequences that encode this CDR3 too. The V gene is TRBV25-1, the J gene TRBJ2-1; 8 nucleotides match TRBD2. The CDR3 is 12 residues long. Germline V CDR1 and CDR2: MGHDK, SYGVNS. For the CDR3, the DNA is TGTGCCAGCAGTGCCGGGACCGGGGGGGAGCTCTTC. Its protein is CASSAGTGGELF.

The rearrangement links TRBV5-5 to TRBJ2-3, with D maybe TRBD2 (5 bases). Trimming cost V 0 bases and J 1 base, with 9 bases left between them. The CDR3 has 15 residues. Germline V lookup: CDR1 SGHKS, CDR2 YYEKEE (reference sequence). This CDR3 reads CASSLAISGTDTQYF. CDR3 bases: TGTGCCAGCAGCTTGGCTATTAGCGGCACAGATACGCAGTATTTT. The full variable domain, with the rest looked up from reference TRBV5-5 and TRBJ2-3, is DAGVTQSPTHLIKTRGQQVTLRCSPISGHKSVSWYQQVLGQGPQFIFQYYEKEERGRGNFPDRFSARQFPNYSSELNVNALLLGDSALYLCASSLAISGTDTQYFGPGTRLTVL.

This chain joins TRBV2 and TRBJ1-5; TRBD1 aligns across 11 bases. Losses at the gene ends were 4 bases for V and 5 bases for J; bases not matched to a gene: 4. CDR1 SNHLY and CDR2 FYNNEI come from the germline V gene. There are 15 residues in the CDR3. CDR3 bases: TGTGCCAGCAGTGGACTGGGACAGGGGGATCAGCCCCAGCATTTT. Its protein is CASSGLGQGDQPQHF.

The chain employs TRBV9 and TRBJ2-3; D gene ambiguous. The germline V and J ends were trimmed by 0 bases and 2 bases, with 19 bases remaining between them. The CDR3 spans 18 residues. From germline, CDR1 is SGDLS and CDR2 YYNGEE. CDR3 sequence: CASSVGHRLAVYTDTQYF. The DNA for the CDR3 is TGTGCCAGCAGCGTAGGGCACCGGCTTGCCGTATACACAGATACGCAGTATTTT.

This clone has more than one count but fewer than ten. The V gene is TRBV19, the J gene TRBJ1-4, with 8 bases matching TRBD1. This CDR3 has 12 residues. The germline gives CDR1 LNHDA, CDR2 SQIVND (reference sequence). Trimming removed 5 bases from V and 15 bases from J; junction bases left unmatched: 8. CDR3 sequence: CASSPGTGLVFF. The CDR3 bases are TGTGCCAGTAGTCCCGGGACAGGATTAGTGTTTTTT.

This clone was detected once. This sequence joins TRBV5-4 and TRBJ2-6, with D unresolved. V lost 4 bases, J lost 0 bases, and 2 bases lay in between. The CDR3 covers 13 residues. Germline assignment: CDR1 SGHNT and CDR2 YYREEE (reference sequence). Here the CDR3 DNA reads TGTGCCAGCAGCCTCTCTGGGGCCAACGTCCTGACTTTC. Translated, it gives CASSLSGANVLTF.

The V call is TRBV30, the J call TRBJ2-7; D assignment may be TRBD1 or TRBD2 (5 bases each). The CDR3 covers 12 residues. The ends were cut back, 4 bases at V and 0 bases at J, with 7 bases in the middle. Per the germline V gene, CDR1 is GTSNPN and CDR2 is SVGIG (reference sequence). The chain's CDR3 is CAWTGASYEQYF. CDR3 bases: TGTGCCTGGACCGGGGCCTCCTACGAGCAGTACTTC. The full variable domain, in which reference TRBV30 and TRBJ2-7 provide the parts outside the CDR3, is SQTIHQWPATLVQPVGSPLSLECTVEGTSNPNLYWYRQAAGRGLQLLFYSVGIGQISSEVPQNLSASRPQDRQFILSSKKLLLSDSGFYLCAWTGASYEQYFGPGTRLTVT.

The chain recombines TRBV6-1 with TRBJ1-1; D uncertain. The V gene lost 8 bases and the J gene lost 4 bases, with 17 bases spanning the gap. This CDR3 region has 14 residues. The germline V gene has CDR1 MNHNS and CDR2 SASEGT. CDR3 nucleotide sequence: TGTGCCAGCCGTGTTGGGGTGTGGAGCACTGAAGCTTTCTTT. Translated: CASRVGVWSTEAFF.

CDR3 loop: CASSLGHRAYEQYF. The CDR3 nucleotides read TGTGCCAGCAGCTTAGGACACCGCGCCTACGAGCAGTACTTC. The rearrangement joins TRBV11-2 to TRBJ2-7; D is undetermined. V was trimmed by 1 base and J by 2 bases, leaving 9 bases between them. CDR1 and CDR2 from the germline V gene are SGHAT and FQNNGV. CDR3 size: 14 residues. The full variable domain, completed using reference TRBV11-2 and TRBJ2-7, is EAGVAQSPRYKIIEKRQSVAFWCNPISGHATLYWYQQILGQGPKLLIQFQNNGVVDDSQLPKDRFSAERLKGVDSTLKIQPAKLEDSAVYLCASSLGHRAYEQYFGPGTRLTVT.

The rearrangement joins TRBV27 to TRBJ2-1; D might be TRBD1 or TRBD2, each matching 5 bases. The CDR3 loop spans 19 amino acids. The germline V gene has CDR1 MNHEY and CDR2 SMNVEV (reference sequence). Trimming took 6 bases from V and 4 from J, leaving 28 bases between them. For the CDR3, the DNA is TGTGCCAGCAGACCCCCCCGTGGGGGTCTTAACCCCCCTTACAATGAGCAGTTCTTC. Encoded protein: CASRPPRGGLNPPYNEQFF.

The chain employs TRBV4-3 and TRBJ2-2; D gene uncertain. Trimming stripped 0 bases from V and 1 base from J, with 6 bases between. The CDR3 spans 15 residues. Germline-derived CDR1 and CDR2 are LGHNA and YSLEER. In DNA, the CDR3 is TGCGCCAGCAGCCAAGACAGGATGAACACCGGGGAGCTGTTTTTT. Protein: CASSQDRMNTGELFF.

The rearrangement joins TRBV5-1 to TRBJ1-2; TRBD1 aligns across 10 bases. V was pared by 3 bases and J by 4 bases, with 3 bases of the junction left unmatched. Germline V lookup: CDR1 SGHRS, CDR2 YFSETQ. CDR3 length equals 14 residues. The CDR3 region has the DNA TGCGCCAGCAGCTCCGGGACAGGGGTCTATGGCTACACCTTC. As protein: CASSSGTGVYGYTF.

The chain employs TRBV18 and TRBJ2-2; D is possibly TRBD2 (6 bases). V was cut by 1 base and J by 0 bases, with 12 bases left in between. This CDR3 has 17 residues. In germline, CDR1 is KGHSH, CDR2 LQKENI. The CDR3 region has the DNA TGTGCCAGCTCACCACGGTTGTCGGGGGCGAACACCGGGGAGCTGTTTTTT. Encoded protein: CASSPRLSGANTGELFF.

The chain has TRBV4-2 and TRBJ2-5; 7 bases fit TRBD2. Trimming at V came to 0 bases and at J to 5 bases, leaving 6 bases not matched to a gene. CDR3 length: 15 residues. In germline, CDR1 is LGHNA, CDR2 YNFKEQ. Here the CDR3 reads CASSQEALARETQYF. The CDR3 nucleotides are TGTGCCAGCAGCCAAGAAGCACTAGCGAGGGAGACCCAGTACTTC.

The genes are TRBV10-2 and TRBJ2-1, with D perhaps TRBD2 (5 bases). The germline gives CDR1 WSHSY, CDR2 SAAADI. V lost 2 bases, J lost 9 bases, and 11 bases lay in between. This CDR3 has 13 amino acids. CDR3 protein: CASSEMTRGEQFF. In nucleotides, the CDR3 is TGCGCCAGCAGTGAGATGACACGGGGTGAGCAGTTCTTC.

This clone was counted once. V usage is TRBV29-1 and J usage is TRBJ2-2; D possibly matches TRBD1 or TRBD2 (5 bases each). Germline values: CDR1 SQVTM, CDR2 ANQGSEA. This CDR3 is 14 amino acids long. V was cut by 6 bases and J by 6 bases, with 17 bases left in between. The CDR3 reads CSVGTEGMSGELFF. The DNA of the CDR3 is TGCAGCGTCGGAACCGAGGGGATGTCCGGGGAGCTGTTTTTT.

The CDR3 region has the DNA TGTGCCAGCAGCTTAGGACAGGGACTGTCTGGAAACACCATATATTTT. Translating gives CASSLGQGLSGNTIYF. This rearrangement joins TRBV13 to TRBJ1-3; possibly TRBD1 for D (6 bases). CDR3 length equals 16 residues. From germline, CDR1 is PRHDT and CDR2 FYEKMQ (reference sequence). The V end lost 0 bases, the J end lost 1 base, and 10 bases lay between the germline ends.

This rearrangement joins TRBV15 to TRBJ1-1; TRBD1 is a possible D gene (5 bases). The CDR3 sequence is 18 residues long. Germline CDR1 and CDR2: LNHNV and YYDKDF (reference sequence). V lost 1 base and J lost 3, with 21 bases in between. CDR3 amino acids: CATSRAHRPGLGDTEAFF. CDR3 nucleotides: TGTGCCACCAGCAGAGCCCACCGGCCAGGGCTCGGTGACACTGAAGCTTTCTTT.

The chain combines TRBV21-1 with TRBJ1-4. TRBV21-1 is a listed pseudogene. The CDR3 consists of 15 residues. CDR3 residues: CASPGGGPTNEKLFF. The CDR3 bases are TGTGCCAGCCCGGGGGGGGGACCAACTAATGAAAAACTGTTTTTT.

The V and J genes are TRBV29-1 and TRBJ2-5; 9 bases line up with TRBD2. The end of the DNA fits TRBJ2-7 better, so the J call may be wrong. Germline V CDR1 and CDR2: SQVTM, ANQGSEA. The CDR3 has 16 amino acids. CDR3 region: CSVRGLAGVSSYEQYF. CDR3 nucleotide sequence: TGCAGCGTTAGGGGTTTAGCGGGAGTGAGCTCCTACGAGCAGTACTTC.

The rearrangement joins TRBV7-8 to TRBJ2-5, with 11 positions matching TRBD2. Germline V gene sequence: CDR1 SGHVS, CDR2 FQNEAQ. V lost 4 bases and J lost 5; bases outside the gene matches: 9. The CDR3 loop spans 16 amino acids. CDR3 residues: CASSSFRASGRETQYF. CDR3 nucleotide sequence: TGTGCCAGCAGCTCCTTTCGGGCTAGCGGGAGGGAGACCCAGTACTTC.

V usage is TRBV6-5 and J usage is TRBJ2-7, with 7 bases fitting TRBD2. The germline V gene encodes CDR1 MNHEY and CDR2 SVGAGI. This CDR3 region has 15 residues. V dropped 6 bases and J dropped 7; count of bases not matched to a gene: 15. In nucleotides, the CDR3 is TGTGCCAGCAGCCCGACAATACTAGCGAGACGGGAGCAGTACTTC. This translates into CASSPTILARREQYF.

V usage is TRBV18 and J usage is TRBJ2-3; D might be TRBD1 or TRBD2, each matching 5 bases. Looked up from germline, CDR1 is KGHSH and CDR2 is LQKENI. The CDR3 has 15 residues. The V and J ends lost 5 bases and 7 bases respectively, with 19 bases between them. The CDR3 is CASSGTGTRLNTQYF. The CDR3 DNA reads TGTGCCAGCTCAGGTACGGGGACGCGACTAAATACGCAGTATTTT.

The V and J genes are TRBV11-3 and TRBJ2-3; the match to TRBD1 covers 9 bases. Germline V gene lookup returns CDR1 SGHNT and CDR2 YENEEA. This CDR3 contains 16 residues. V gave up 4 bases and J gave up 4 bases; unmatched junction bases: 9. This CDR3 is CASSSPPGQGADTQYF. The CDR3 region has the DNA TGTGCCAGCAGCTCCCCTCCGGGACAGGGAGCAGATACGCAGTATTTT.